This T cell receptor beta chain stems from a study of beta chain features in type 1 diabetes. Germline assignment: CDR1 SEHNR and CDR2 FQNEAQ (reference sequence). J was trimmed by 6 bases and V by 2 bases; bases with no gene match: 4. CDR3 size: 14 residues. The investigators reverse transcribed all of the isolated RNA, so they sequenced expressed TCRB transcripts. TCRdb's copy holds only in-frame clones and misses some; the assay was immunoSEQ multiplex PCR. The top ten clones hold about 0.02% of a sample with about 900,000 clones, 15% to 20% of them seen once. CD45RO/CCR7/CD25/CD127/CD95/CD27 sorting isolated CD4+ naive, central memory, regulatory and stem cell-like memory cells.

The sequencing sample was made of naive CD4+ T cells from blood. The clonotype comes from a woman younger than 30 in good health. The V gene is TRBV7-9, the J gene TRBJ2-1; 7 nucleotides line up with TRBD1. CDR3 amino acids: CASSLLGDSNEQFF. DNA of the CDR3: TGTGCCAGCAGCTTATTGGGGGACAGCAATGAGCAGTTCTTC.